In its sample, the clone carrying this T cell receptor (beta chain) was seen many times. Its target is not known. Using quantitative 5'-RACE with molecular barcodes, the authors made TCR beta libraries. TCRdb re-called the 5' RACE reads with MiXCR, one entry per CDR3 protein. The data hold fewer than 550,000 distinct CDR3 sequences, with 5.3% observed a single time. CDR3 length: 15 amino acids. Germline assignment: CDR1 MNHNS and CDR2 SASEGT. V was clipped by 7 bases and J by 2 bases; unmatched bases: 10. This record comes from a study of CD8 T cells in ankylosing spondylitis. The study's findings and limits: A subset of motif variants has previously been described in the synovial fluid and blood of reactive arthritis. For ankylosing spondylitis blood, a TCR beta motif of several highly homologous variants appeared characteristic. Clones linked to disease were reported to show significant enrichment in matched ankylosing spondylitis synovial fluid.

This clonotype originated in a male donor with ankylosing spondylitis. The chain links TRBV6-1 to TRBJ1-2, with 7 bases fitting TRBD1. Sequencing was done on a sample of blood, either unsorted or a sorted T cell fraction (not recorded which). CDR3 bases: TGTGCCAGCACGACCCCCGGACAGGCCAACTATGGCTACACCTTC. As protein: CASTTPGQANYGYTF.